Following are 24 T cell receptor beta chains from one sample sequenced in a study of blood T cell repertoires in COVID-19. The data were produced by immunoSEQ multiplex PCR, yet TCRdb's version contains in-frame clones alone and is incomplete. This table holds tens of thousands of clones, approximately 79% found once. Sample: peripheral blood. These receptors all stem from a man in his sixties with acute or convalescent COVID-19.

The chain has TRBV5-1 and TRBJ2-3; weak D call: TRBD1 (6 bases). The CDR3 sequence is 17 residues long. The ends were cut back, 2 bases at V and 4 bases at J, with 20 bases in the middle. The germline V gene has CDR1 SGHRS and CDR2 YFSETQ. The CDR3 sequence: CASSLNRESLGADTQYF. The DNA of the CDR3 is TGCGCCAGCAGCTTAAACAGGGAGAGTTTAGGTGCAGATACGCAGTATTTT. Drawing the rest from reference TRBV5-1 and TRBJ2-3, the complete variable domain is KAGVTQTPRYLIKTRGQQVTLSCSPISGHRSVSWYQQTPGQGLQFLFEYFSETQRNKGNFPGRFSGRQFSNSRSEMNVSTLELGDSALYLCASSLNRESLGADTQYFGPGTRLTVL.

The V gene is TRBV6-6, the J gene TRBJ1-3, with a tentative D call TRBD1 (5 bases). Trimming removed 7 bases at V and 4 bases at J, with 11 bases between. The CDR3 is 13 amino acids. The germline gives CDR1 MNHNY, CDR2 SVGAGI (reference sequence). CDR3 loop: CASTLDNGNTIYF. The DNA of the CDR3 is TGTGCCAGCACCCTGGACAACGGAAACACCATATATTTT.

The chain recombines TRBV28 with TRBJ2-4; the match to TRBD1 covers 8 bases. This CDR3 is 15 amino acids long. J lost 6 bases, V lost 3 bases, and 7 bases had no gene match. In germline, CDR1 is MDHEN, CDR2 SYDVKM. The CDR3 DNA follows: TGTGCCAGCAGTTTGCTCGGACAGGGAGGAAACATTCAGTACTTC. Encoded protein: CASSLLGQGGNIQYF.

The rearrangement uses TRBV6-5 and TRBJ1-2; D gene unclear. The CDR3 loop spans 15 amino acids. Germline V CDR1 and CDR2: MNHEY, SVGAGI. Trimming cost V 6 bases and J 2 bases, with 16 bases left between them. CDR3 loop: CASSSRQISNYGYTF. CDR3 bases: TGTGCCAGCAGCAGCAGGCAGATATCAAACTATGGCTACACCTTC.

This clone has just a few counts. The CDR3 reads CASSPSGRAPDTQYF. CDR3 nucleotides: TGCGCCAGCAGCCCTAGCGGGAGGGCCCCAGATACGCAGTATTTT. J is TRBJ2-3 and V is TRBV4-1; 12 positions agree with TRBD2. Per germline, CDR1 MGHRA and CDR2 YSYEKL. The CDR3 is 15 residues long. J lost 4 bases, V lost 4 bases, and 3 bases had no gene match.

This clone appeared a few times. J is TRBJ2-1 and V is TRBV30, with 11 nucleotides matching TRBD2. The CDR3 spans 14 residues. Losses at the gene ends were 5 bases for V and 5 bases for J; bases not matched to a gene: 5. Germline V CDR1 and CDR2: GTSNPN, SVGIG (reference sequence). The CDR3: CAWSQGLADNEQFF. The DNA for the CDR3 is TGTGCCTGGTCCCAGGGACTAGCGGACAATGAGCAGTTCTTC.

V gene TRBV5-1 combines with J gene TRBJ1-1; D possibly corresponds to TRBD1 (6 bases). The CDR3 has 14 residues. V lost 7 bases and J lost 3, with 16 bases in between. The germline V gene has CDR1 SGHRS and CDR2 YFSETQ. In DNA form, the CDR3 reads TGCGCCAGCCAAACAGGGCCAGGAGACACTGAAGCTTTCTTT. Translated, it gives CASQTGPGDTEAFF.

In nucleotides, the CDR3 is TGTGCCAGCAGTTATCAGGGTCCAGGGGGCAATGAGCAGTTCTTC. It translates to CASSYQGPGGNEQFF. The rearrangement joins TRBV6-4 to TRBJ2-1, with 7 bases fitting TRBD1. The J segment lost 6 bases and the V segment lost 5 bases, leaving 10 bases of the junction unmatched. The CDR3 runs 15 residues. Germline V CDR1 and CDR2: MRHNA, SNTAGT.

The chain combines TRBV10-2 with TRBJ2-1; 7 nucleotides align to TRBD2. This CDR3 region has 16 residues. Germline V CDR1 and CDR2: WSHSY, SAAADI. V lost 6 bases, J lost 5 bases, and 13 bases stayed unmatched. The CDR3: CASRPNYPAGNNEQFF. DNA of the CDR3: TGCGCCAGCAGACCCAACTATCCAGCGGGGAACAATGAGCAGTTCTTC.

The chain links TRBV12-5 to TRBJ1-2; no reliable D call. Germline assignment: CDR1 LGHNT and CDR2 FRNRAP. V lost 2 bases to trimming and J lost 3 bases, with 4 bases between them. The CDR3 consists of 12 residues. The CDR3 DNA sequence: TGTGCTAGTGGTTTGTATGACTATGGCTACACCTTC. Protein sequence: CASGLYDYGYTF.

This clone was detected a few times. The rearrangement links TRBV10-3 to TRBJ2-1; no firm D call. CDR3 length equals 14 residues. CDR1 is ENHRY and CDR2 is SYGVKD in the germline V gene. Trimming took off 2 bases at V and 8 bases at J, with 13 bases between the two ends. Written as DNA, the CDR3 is TGTGCCATCAGTGAGGGTACCCGGCGGTATGAGCAGTTCTTC. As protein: CAISEGTRRYEQFF.

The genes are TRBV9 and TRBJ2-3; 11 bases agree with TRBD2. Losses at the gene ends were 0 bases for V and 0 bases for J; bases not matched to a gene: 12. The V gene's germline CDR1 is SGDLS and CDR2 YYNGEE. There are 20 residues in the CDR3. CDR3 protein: CASSVDPSRRLAGSTDTQYF. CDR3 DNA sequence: TGTGCCAGCAGCGTAGACCCCTCGAGGCGACTAGCGGGAAGCACAGATACGCAGTATTTT.

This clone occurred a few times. CDR3 residues: CASSLAGELYNEQFF. Written as DNA, the CDR3 is TGTGCCAGCAGTCTAGCGGGAGAGTTGTACAATGAGCAGTTCTTC. The V and J genes are TRBV25-1 and TRBJ2-1; TRBD2 matches at 10 bases. Germline-derived CDR1 and CDR2 are MGHDK and SYGVNS. J lost 4 bases, V lost 5 bases, and 5 bases had no gene match. The CDR3 contains 15 residues. The entire variable domain, with the rest obtained from reference TRBV25-1 and TRBJ2-1, is as follows: EADIYQTPRYLVIGTGKKITLECSQTMGHDKMYWYQQDPGMELHLIHYSYGVNSTEKGDLSSESTVSRIRTEHFPLTLESARPSHTSQYLCASSLAGELYNEQFFGPGTRLTVL.

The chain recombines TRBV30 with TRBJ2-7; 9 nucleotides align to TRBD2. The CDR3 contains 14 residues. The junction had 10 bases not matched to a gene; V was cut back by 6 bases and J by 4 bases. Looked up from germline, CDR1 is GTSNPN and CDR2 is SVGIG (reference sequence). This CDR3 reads CACLLAGTSYEQYF. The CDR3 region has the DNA TGTGCCTGCCTACTAGCGGGCACCTCTTACGAGCAGTACTTC. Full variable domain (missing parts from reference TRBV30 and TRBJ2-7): SQTIHQWPATLVQPVGSPLSLECTVEGTSNPNLYWYRQAAGRGLQLLFYSVGIGQISSEVPQNLSASRPQDRQFILSSKKLLLSDSGFYLCACLLAGTSYEQYFGPGTRLTVT.

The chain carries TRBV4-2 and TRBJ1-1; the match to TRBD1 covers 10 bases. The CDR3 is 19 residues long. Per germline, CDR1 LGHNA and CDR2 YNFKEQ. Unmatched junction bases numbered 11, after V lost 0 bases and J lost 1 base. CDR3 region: CASSQENTRTGGKNTEAFF. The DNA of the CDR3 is TGTGCCAGCAGCCAAGAAAATACCCGGACAGGGGGAAAGAACACTGAAGCTTTCTTT.

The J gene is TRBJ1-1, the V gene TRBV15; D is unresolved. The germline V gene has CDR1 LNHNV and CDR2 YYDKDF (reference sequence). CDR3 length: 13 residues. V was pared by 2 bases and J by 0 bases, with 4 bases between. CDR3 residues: CATSRQVNTEAFF. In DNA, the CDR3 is TGTGCCACCAGCAGACAGGTGAACACTGAAGCTTTCTTT. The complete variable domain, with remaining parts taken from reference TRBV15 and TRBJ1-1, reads DAMVIQNPRYQVTQFGKPVTLSCSQTLNHNVMYWYQQKSSQAPKLLFHYYDKDFNNEADTPDNFQSRRPNTSFCFLDIRSPGLGDTAMYLCATSRQVNTEAFFGQGTRLTVV.

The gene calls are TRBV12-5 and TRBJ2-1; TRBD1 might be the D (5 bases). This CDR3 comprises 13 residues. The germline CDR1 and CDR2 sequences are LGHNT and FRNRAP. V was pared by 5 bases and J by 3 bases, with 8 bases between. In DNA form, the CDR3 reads TGTGCTAGTGGTCTGACAGACTACAATGAGCAGTTCTTC. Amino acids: CASGLTDYNEQFF.

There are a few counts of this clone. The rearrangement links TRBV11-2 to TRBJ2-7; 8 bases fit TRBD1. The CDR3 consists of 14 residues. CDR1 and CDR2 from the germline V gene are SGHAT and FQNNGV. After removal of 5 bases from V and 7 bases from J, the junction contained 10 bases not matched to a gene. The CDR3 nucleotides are TGTGCCAGCAGCGCCTACAGGGGGTTGCTAGAGCAGTACTTC. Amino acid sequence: CASSAYRGLLEQYF.

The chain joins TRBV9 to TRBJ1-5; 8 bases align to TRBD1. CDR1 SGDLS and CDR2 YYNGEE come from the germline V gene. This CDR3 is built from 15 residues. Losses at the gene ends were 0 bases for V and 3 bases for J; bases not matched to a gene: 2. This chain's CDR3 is CASSVGTGNNQPQHF. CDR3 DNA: TGTGCCAGCAGCGTAGGGACAGGGAACAATCAGCCCCAGCATTTT.

The CDR3 spells CASSLETGLTYEQYF. The CDR3 bases are TGTGCCAGCAGTTTAGAGACAGGGCTGACCTACGAGCAGTACTTC. This chain uses TRBV27 with TRBJ2-7, with 7 bases that match TRBD1. J was trimmed by 2 bases and V by 2 bases; bases with no gene match: 6. Germline CDR1 and CDR2: MNHEY and SMNVEV (reference sequence). The CDR3 loop spans 15 amino acids.

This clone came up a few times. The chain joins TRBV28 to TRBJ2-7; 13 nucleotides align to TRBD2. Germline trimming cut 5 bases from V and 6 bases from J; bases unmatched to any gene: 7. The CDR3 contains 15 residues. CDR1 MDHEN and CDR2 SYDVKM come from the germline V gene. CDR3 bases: TGTGCCAGCAGTCCGCGGACTAGCGGGAGTTCCGAGCAGTACTTC. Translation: CASSPRTSGSSEQYF. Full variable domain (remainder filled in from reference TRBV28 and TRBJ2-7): DVKVTQSSRYLVKRTGEKVFLECVQDMDHENMFWYRQDPGLGLRLIYFSYDVKMKEKGDIPEGYSVSREKKERFSLILESASTNQTSMYLCASSPRTSGSSEQYFGPGTRLTVT.

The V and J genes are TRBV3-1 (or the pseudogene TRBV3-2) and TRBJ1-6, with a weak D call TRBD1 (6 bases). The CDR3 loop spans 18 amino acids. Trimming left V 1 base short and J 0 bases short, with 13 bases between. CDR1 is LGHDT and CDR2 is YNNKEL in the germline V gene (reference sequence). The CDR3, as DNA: TGTGCCAGCAGCCAAGTTCCTAGGGGGAGCTCCTATAATTCACCCCTCCACTTT. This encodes CASSQVPRGSSYNSPLHF.

In DNA form, the CDR3 reads TGTGCCAGCAGCCTAATCAGGGGGCGCGTTGGTGTCAACGAGCAGTACTTC. This encodes CASSLIRGRVGVNEQYF. V is TRBV11-2 and J is TRBJ2-7; TRBD1 aligns across 8 bases. The CDR3 length is 17 residues. From germline, CDR1 is SGHAT and CDR2 FQNNGV. The V and J ends lost 5 bases and 5 bases, in that order; junction bases with no gene match: 17.

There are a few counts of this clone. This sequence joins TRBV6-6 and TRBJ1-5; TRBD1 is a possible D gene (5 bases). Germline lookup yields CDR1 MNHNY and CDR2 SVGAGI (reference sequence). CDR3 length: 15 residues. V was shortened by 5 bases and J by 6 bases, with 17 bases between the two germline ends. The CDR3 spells CASSKYRDSSQPQHF. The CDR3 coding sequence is TGTGCCAGCAGTAAGTACCGGGACTCAAGTCAGCCCCAGCATTTT.